The 9 T cell receptor beta chains below come from one sample, sequenced in a study of T cells in localized non-small cell lung cancer. The repertoire was sequenced with immunoSEQ multiplex PCR; TCRdb's copy has only in-frame clones and lacks some. The table includes tens of thousands of clones, around 81% detected once. Sequenced here: peripheral blood, sampled before any cancer treatment. All receptors derive from a female donor over 55 with stage I lung adenocarcinoma.

This chain links TRBV7-2 with TRBJ2-1; a weak D match, TRBD2 (7 bases). V lost 7 bases and J lost 7, with 20 bases in between. CDR1 SGHTA and CDR2 FQGNSA come from the germline V gene. CDR3 length: 15 amino acids. The CDR3 DNA sequence: TGTGCCAGCAAGAAAGGGGGGGCTATACTGAATGAGCAGTTCTTC. Translated, it gives CASKKGGAILNEQFF.

The V call is TRBV7-2, the J call TRBJ1-1; D is possibly TRBD1 (5 bases). V was trimmed by 1 base and J by 5 bases, leaving 11 bases between them. The CDR3 is made up of 14 amino acids. Germline V gives CDR1 SGHTA, CDR2 FQGNSA. The CDR3 DNA reads TGTGCCAGCAGCTTAGGCGGGGGAAGGACTGAAGCTTTCTTT. Translation gives CASSLGGGRTEAFF.

This chain joins TRBV5-1 and TRBJ2-1, with D possibly being TRBD2 (5 bases). V shed 0 bases and J shed 3 bases, with 10 bases lying between them. Germline assignment: CDR1 SGHRS and CDR2 YFSETQ. The CDR3 loop spans 15 amino acids. CDR3 bases: TGCGCCAGCAGCTTGGAGGGTGGACTCTACAATGAGCAGTTCTTC. It translates to CASSLEGGLYNEQFF.

This rearrangement joins TRBV19 to TRBJ2-1, with TRBD2 matching 11 bases. The CDR3 runs to 16 residues. The trim removed 9 bases at V and 5 bases at J, leaving 12 bases unmatched. In germline, CDR1 is LNHDA, CDR2 SQIVND (reference sequence). The CDR3 here is CASFSRLAGKNNEQFF. The CDR3, as DNA: TGTGCCAGCTTTTCCCGACTAGCGGGGAAGAACAATGAGCAGTTCTTC.

A single count supports this clone. The rearrangement joins TRBV7-2 to TRBJ2-2, with TRBD2 identical over 11 bases. J was trimmed by 7 bases and V by 8 bases; bases with no gene match: 12. The CDR3 runs 16 residues. Germline CDR1 is SGHTA and CDR2 is FQGNSA. CDR3 sequence (DNA): TGTGCCAGCTGGGGTATAGCGGGAGGGCCTATCGGGGAGCTGTTTTTT. Its translation: CASWGIAGGPIGELFF.

This sequence joins TRBV7-3 and TRBJ2-6; D remains ambiguous. V lost 1 base and J 0 bases, leaving 4 bases between the germline ends. CDR3 length: 15 residues. Germline V lookup: CDR1 SGHTA, CDR2 FQGTGA. The CDR3 DNA sequence: TGTGCCAGCAGCTTAATTGGCTCTGGGGCCAACGTCCTGACTTTC. Protein product: CASSLIGSGANVLTF.

The chain is built from TRBV10-2 and TRBJ2-7, with 8 bases that match TRBD1. After removal of 5 bases from V and 7 bases from J, the junction contained 4 bases not matched to a gene. Looked up from germline, CDR1 is WSHSY and CDR2 is SAAADI. The CDR3 totals 12 residues. The CDR3 protein is CASSQTGDEQYF. As DNA, the CDR3 is TGCGCCAGCAGTCAGACAGGGGATGAGCAGTACTTC.

This clone appeared a single time. Other DNA sequences in the same sample also yield this CDR3. V is TRBV28 and J is TRBJ1-5, with 10 bases that match TRBD1. Trimming removed 7 bases from V and 2 bases from J; junction bases left unmatched: 2. Germline CDR1 MDHEN, CDR2 SYDVKM. This CDR3 is built from 14 residues. CDR3 residues: CASKTGGRNQPQHF. As DNA, the CDR3 is TGTGCCAGCAAGACAGGGGGCCGCAATCAGCCCCAGCATTTT.

V is TRBV9 and J is TRBJ2-1; D might be TRBD1 (5 bases). The CDR3 loop spans 14 amino acids. The germline gives CDR1 SGDLS, CDR2 YYNGEE. The V end lost 0 bases, the J end lost 8 bases, and 12 bases lay between the germline ends. The CDR3 spells CASSVGGSRDEQFF. The CDR3 nucleotides are TGTGCCAGCAGCGTAGGGGGCTCAAGGGATGAGCAGTTCTTC.